This T cell receptor (beta chain) was observed in a study of T-cell reconstitution after alpha-beta-depleted transplantation in children. The germline CDR1 and CDR2 sequences are ENHRY and SYGVKD. J gave up 5 bases and V 4 bases, and 10 bases lay outside the gene matches. The CDR3 has 16 residues. Unique molecular identifiers featured in how the TCRbeta library was prepared. In TCRdb, the PCR reads were re-called with MiXCR into one record per CDR3 protein. The repertoire includes approximately 650,000 distinct CDR3 sequences, around 13% of them detected once, and 0.79% sits in the top ten. Study-level findings and limits: T-cell counts and diversity were attributed mostly to newly produced T cells one year after transplant. Several hundred expanded graft clones reportedly gave rise to the alpha-beta T cells present about two months after transplant. Recipient T cells and thymic progenitors that survived were the source of the high TCRbeta diversity seen at day 60 in some patients.

This clonotype was seen ten or more times. Its antigen is unknown. This receptor was obtained from a girl aged 2 to 10 with congenital amegakaryocytic thrombocytopenia, due to receive a stem cell transplant. The sequenced sample was PBMCs, obtained before TCRalphabeta/CD19-depleted stem cell transplant. The chain recombines TRBV10-3 with TRBJ2-5; 10 positions match TRBD2. The CDR3 sequence is CAISGRLAGELETQYF. In DNA form, the CDR3 reads TGTGCCATCAGTGGTAGACTAGCGGGTGAACTGGAGACCCAGTACTTC.